This T cell receptor beta chain was recorded in a study of blood T cell repertoires in COVID-19. The CDR3 loop spans 14 amino acids. From germline, CDR1 is SGHDT and CDR2 YYEEEE. V was pared by 2 bases and J by 6 bases, with 7 bases of the junction left unmatched. TCRdb keeps only in-frame clones here, not all; method: immunoSEQ multiplex PCR. The table shows about 250,000 clones, with roughly 89% occurring only once. The sequenced material came from peripheral blood. The V and J genes are TRBV5-6 and TRBJ1-2; 7 positions agree with TRBD1. This TCR derives from a woman between 25 and 40 years old with active or convalescent COVID-19. In DNA form, the CDR3 reads TGTGCCAGCAGCTTACAGGGGAAATTCAATGGCTACACCTTC. Translated: CASSLQGKFNGYTF. Based on the CDR3 plus reference TRBV5-6 and TRBJ1-2, the full variable domain is DAGVTQSPTHLIKTRGQQVTLRCSPKSGHDTVSWYQQALGQGPQFIFQYYEEEERQRGNFPDRFSGHQFPNYSSELNVNALLLGDSALYLCASSLQGKFNGYTFGSGTRLTVV.